The 4 T cell receptor beta chains below come from one sample, sequenced in a study of T cell repertoires in cytomegalovirus infection. The antigens of these receptors remain unknown. Via MiXCR, TCRdb re-called the reads, giving one row per CDR3 protein. The sample records 700,000 to 850,000 distinct CDR3 sequences, 30% to 35% being singletons. Sequenced here: cultured CD8+ T cells from PBMCs, sampled from culture after CMV antigen stimulation. Every receptor here comes from a human donor in good health (CMV status not recorded). Some clones in this sample may be carry-over from other donors' samples.

The CDR3 loop is CASRPVLQGPNSPLHF. The CDR3 bases are TGCGCCAGCAGGCCAGTTTTACAGGGGCCTAATTCACCCCTCCACTTT. This sequence joins TRBV4-3 and TRBJ1-6, with TRBD1 matching over 7 bases. The germline V gene encodes CDR1 LGHNA and CDR2 YSLEER. The length of the CDR3 is 16 residues. The J segment lost 6 bases and the V segment lost 6 bases, leaving 11 bases of the junction unmatched.

As for this clonotype: A much larger clone differs from this one at a single base, so this may be a read error. CDR3 DNA sequence: TGTGCCAGCAGCTTAGGAACCCAGTACACTGAGCAGTTCTTC. The encoded protein is CASSLGTQYTEQFF. The chain joins TRBV7-2 to TRBJ2-1; D not certain. The length of the CDR3 is 14 residues. Germline CDR1 SGHTA, CDR2 FQGNSA.

The gene calls are TRBV12-3 or TRBV12-4 and TRBJ2-3, with a weak D call TRBD1 (5 bases). V was clipped by 1 base and J by 4 bases, with 9 bases between them. This CDR3 contains 14 residues. This CDR3 is CASSLGGVPDTQYF. The DNA for the CDR3 is TGTGCCAGCAGTTTAGGGGGCGTACCAGATACGCAGTATTTT.

This rearrangement joins TRBV12-5 to TRBJ1-1, with D uncertain. V was cut by 0 bases and J by 4 bases, with 9 bases left in between. Germline-derived CDR1 and CDR2 are LGHNT and FRNRAP. The CDR3 spans 14 residues. The CDR3 DNA reads TGTGCTAGTGGTTTGGTTTTAAGGGTCACTGAAGCTTTCTTT. Its protein is CASGLVLRVTEAFF.